This T cell receptor beta chain was captured in a study of blood T cell repertoires in COVID-19. Study overall: Collection of acute and convalescent COVID-19 samples took place in the United States, Italy and Spain. The cDNA or gDNA used as material had been derived from T cells, B-cell-depleted T cells, or PBMCs.

The CDR3 extends over 14 amino acids. The germline gives CDR1 SGHRS, CDR2 YFSETQ. V was pared by 0 bases and J by 4 bases, with 10 bases between. In the original processing: From reference gene primer amplification, estimates of nucleated cell counts were derived. Here immunoSEQ multiplex PCR was the method, and the copy in TCRdb shows in-frame clones only, minus some. V, J and clone size are those of that table, while D and trimming were read from the DNA. The sample holds 150,000 to 200,000 clones; roughly four fifths are singletons and the top ten take more than 4.5%. Sequenced input: peripheral blood. This receptor was obtained from a woman between 25 and 40 years old with acute or convalescent COVID-19. The chain recombines TRBV5-1 with TRBJ1-2, with TRBD1 as a possible D gene (5 bases). The CDR3 loop reads CASSLEGESYGYTF. CDR3 nucleotides: TGCGCCAGCAGCTTGGAAGGGGAAAGCTATGGCTACACCTTC.